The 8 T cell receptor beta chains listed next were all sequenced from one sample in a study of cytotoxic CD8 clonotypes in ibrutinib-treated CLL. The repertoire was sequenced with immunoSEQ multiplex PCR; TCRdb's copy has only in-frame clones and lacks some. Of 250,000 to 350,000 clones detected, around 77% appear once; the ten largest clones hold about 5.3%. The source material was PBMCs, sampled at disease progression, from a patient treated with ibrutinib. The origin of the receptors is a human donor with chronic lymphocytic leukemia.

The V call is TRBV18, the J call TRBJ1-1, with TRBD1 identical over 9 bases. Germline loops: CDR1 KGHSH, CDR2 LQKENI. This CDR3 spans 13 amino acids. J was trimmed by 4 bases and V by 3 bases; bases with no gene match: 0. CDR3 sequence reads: CASSPTGGTEAFF. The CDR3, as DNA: TGTGCCAGCTCACCGACAGGGGGCACTGAAGCTTTCTTT.

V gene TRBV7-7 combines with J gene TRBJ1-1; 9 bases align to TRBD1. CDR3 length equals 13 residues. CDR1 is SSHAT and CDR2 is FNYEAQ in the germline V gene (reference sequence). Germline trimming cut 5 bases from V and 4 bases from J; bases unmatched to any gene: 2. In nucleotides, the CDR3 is TGTGCCAGCAGCCCGGGACAGGGCACTGAAGCTTTCTTT. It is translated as CASSPGQGTEAFF.

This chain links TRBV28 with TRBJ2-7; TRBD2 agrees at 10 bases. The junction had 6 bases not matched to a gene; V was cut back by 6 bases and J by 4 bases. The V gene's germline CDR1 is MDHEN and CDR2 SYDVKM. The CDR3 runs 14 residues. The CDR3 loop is CASSVSGRSYEQYF. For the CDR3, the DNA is TGTGCCAGCAGCGTTAGCGGGAGGTCATACGAGCAGTACTTC.

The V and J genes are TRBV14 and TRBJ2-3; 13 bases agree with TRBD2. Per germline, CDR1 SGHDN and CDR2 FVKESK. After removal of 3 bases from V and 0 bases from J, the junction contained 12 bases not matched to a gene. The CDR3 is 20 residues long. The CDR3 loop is CASSHRLAGGIARSTDTQYF. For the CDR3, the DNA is TGTGCCAGCAGCCATCGACTAGCGGGGGGCATAGCGCGGAGCACAGATACGCAGTATTTT. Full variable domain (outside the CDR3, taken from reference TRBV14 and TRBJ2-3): EAGVTQFPSHSVIEKGQTVTLRCDPISGHDNLYWYRRVMGKEIKFLLHFVKESKQDESGMPNNRFLAERTGGTYSTLKVQPAELEDSGVYFCASSHRLAGGIARSTDTQYFGPGTRLTVL.

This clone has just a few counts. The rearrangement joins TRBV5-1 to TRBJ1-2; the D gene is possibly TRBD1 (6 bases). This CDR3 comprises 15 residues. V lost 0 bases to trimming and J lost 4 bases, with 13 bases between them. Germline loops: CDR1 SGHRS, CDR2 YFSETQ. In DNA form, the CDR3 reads TGCGCCAGCAGCTTGGCGGGGGCGCATGGCTATGGCTACACCTTC. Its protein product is CASSLAGAHGYGYTF.

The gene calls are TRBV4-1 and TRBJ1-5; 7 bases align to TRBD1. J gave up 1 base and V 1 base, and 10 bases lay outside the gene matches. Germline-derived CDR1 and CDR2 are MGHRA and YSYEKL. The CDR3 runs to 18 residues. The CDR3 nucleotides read TGCGCCAGCAGCCAAGTACCGCACACGACAGGGAGCAATCAGCCCCAGCATTTT. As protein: CASSQVPHTTGSNQPQHF.

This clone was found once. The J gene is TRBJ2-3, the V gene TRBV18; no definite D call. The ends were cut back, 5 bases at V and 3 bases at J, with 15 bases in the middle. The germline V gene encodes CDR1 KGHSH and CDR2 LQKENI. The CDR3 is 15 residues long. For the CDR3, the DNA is TGTGCCAGCTCAATGGGGTTCAGTCCAACAGATACGCAGTATTTT. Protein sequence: CASSMGFSPTDTQYF. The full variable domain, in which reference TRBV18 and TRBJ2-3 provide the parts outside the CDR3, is NAGVMQNPRHLVRRRGQEARLRCSPMKGHSHVYWYRQLPEEGLKFMVYLQKENIIDESGMPKERFSAEFPKEGPSILRIQQVVRGDSAAYFCASSMGFSPTDTQYFGPGTRLTVL.

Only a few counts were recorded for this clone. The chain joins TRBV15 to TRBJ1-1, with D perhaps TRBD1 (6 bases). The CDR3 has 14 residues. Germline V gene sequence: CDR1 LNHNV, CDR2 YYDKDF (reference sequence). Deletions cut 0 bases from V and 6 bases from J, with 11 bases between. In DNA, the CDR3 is TGTGCCACCAGCAGAGACCGACAGGTATCTGAAGCTTTCTTT. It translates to CATSRDRQVSEAFF.